This TCR beta chain was captured by sequencing in a study of T cell changes during pregnancy in multiple sclerosis. Sequencing used immunoSEQ multiplex PCR; TCRdb keeps in-frame clones, though not all of them. The data show more than 90,000 clones, 75% to 95% seen once. Germline assignment: CDR1 MGHRA and CDR2 YSYEKL. With 3 bases clipped from V and 12 bases from J, the junction kept 9 bases outside the gene matches. This CDR3 region has 13 residues. The sequence derives from a female donor with multiple sclerosis, enrolled in a pregnancy study. The source was peripheral blood, collected in the second trimester of pregnancy. The rearrangement uses TRBV4-1 and TRBJ1-2; 8 bases agree with TRBD1. The CDR3 DNA reads TGCGCCAGCAGCCAGGGCAGGGGGCAACTAAACACCTTC. Translating it yields CASSQGRGQLNTF.